This TCR beta chain was retrieved from a study of identical twins. Study results and caveats: Whereas memory repertoires showed no such difference, abundant cord blood beta clonotypes carried fewer insertions.

TCRdb used MiXCR to reprocess the 5' RACE reads, holding one entry per CDR3 protein. The repertoire has approximately 680,000 distinct CDR3 sequences, 7.1% of them found once; the top ten carry 1.5% to 2%. This CDR3 comprises 16 residues. Trimming removed 7 bases from V and 3 bases from J; junction bases left unmatched: 6. This clonotype has more than one count but fewer than ten. The target antigen is unknown. These data are also associated with another study on yellow fever vaccine responses in identical twins.

The receptor comes from a woman between 18 and 29 years old in good health. V usage is TRBV12-3 or TRBV12-4 and J usage is TRBJ2-7; 16 nucleotides agree with TRBD2. The sequencing sample was made of PBMCs. The CDR3 coding sequence is TGTGCCAGCACAACCGGGACTAGCGGGAGGGGCTACGAGCAGTACTTC. This encodes CASTTGTSGRGYEQYF.